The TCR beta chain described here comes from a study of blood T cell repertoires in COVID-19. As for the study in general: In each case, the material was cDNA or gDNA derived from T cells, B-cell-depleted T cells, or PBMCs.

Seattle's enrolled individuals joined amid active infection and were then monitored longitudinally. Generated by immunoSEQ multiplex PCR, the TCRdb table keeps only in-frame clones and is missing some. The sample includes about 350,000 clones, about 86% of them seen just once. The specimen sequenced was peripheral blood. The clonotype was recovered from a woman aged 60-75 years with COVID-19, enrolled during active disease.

CDR3: CASSLTFGSYNEQFF. The CDR3 DNA reads TGTGCCAGCAGCTTAACGTTTGGCAGCTACAATGAGCAGTTCTTC. The V and J genes are TRBV7-3 and TRBJ2-1; unclear D gene. Germline CDR1 reads SGHTA; CDR2 reads FQGTGA. Deletions cut 0 bases from V and 3 bases from J, with 9 bases between. The CDR3 spans 15 residues.